This TCR beta chain was documented in a study of low-dose radiotherapy and immunotherapy resistance in tumors. Across the whole study: Individuals in Cohort 2 had 1 Gy per fraction every two weeks, adding up to 13 Gy over 26 weeks.

With respect to this clonotype: The germline gene is not matched at one end of the junction; a read error may be the cause.

Donors were dosed with nivolumab and ipilimumab; they also received aspirin, low-dose cyclophosphamide and low-dose radiotherapy. With TRAV- and TRBV-specific primers, first-strand cDNA was made, covering the alpha and beta chains. TCRs underwent 20 PCR cycles of amplification with a constant-region primer and V-primer adapter. TCRdb used MiXCR to reprocess the reads, holding one entry per CDR3 protein. The repertoire has about 10,000 distinct CDR3 sequences, approximately 55% of them found once; the top ten carry about 8%. The CDR3 contains 15 residues. This TCR came from a human donor with advanced metastatic prostate, ovarian, gallbladder or colorectal cancer (not recorded which). This table probably holds off-target reads from a library built for another chain. V is TRBV5-3 and J is TRBJ2-2; 8 positions match TRBD1. TRBV5-3 is assigned to the ORF class and has an uncertain function. CDR3 nucleotides: TGTGCCAGCAGCTCCCGGGACAGGACCACCGGGGAGCTGTTTTTT. Translating gives CASSSRDRTTGELFF.